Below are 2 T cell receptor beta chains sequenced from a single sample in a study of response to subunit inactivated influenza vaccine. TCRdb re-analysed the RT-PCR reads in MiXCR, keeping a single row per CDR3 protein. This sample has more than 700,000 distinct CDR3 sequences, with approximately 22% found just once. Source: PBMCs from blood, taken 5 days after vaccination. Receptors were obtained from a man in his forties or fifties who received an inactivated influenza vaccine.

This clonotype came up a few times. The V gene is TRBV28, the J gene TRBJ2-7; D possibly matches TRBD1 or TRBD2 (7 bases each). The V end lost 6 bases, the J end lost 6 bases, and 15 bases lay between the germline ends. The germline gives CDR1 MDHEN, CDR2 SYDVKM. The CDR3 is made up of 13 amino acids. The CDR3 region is CASRAGGGSEQYF. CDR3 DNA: TGTGCCAGCAGAGCAGGGGGGGGATCCGAGCAGTACTTC.

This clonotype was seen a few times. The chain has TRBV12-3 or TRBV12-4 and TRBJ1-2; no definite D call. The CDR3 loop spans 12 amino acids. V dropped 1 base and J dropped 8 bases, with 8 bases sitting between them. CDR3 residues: CASSLGGPGYTF. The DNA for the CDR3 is TGTGCCAGCAGTTTAGGCGGGCCGGGCTACACCTTC.